Following are 9 T cell receptor beta chains from one sample sequenced in a study of shared clonotypes between healthy human individuals. Sequencing was performed with immunoSEQ multiplex PCR; in TCRdb, only in-frame clones are kept and a portion is missing. This sample yields about 2.4 million clones, of which approximately 94% are seen a single time; around 0.37% belongs to the top ten. Sequenced material: naive CD4+ T cells from PBMCs. Subset of the sample: CD45RA+ positively selected. Every receptor here comes from a man aged 18 to 35 in good health. Some clones in this sample may be carry-over from other donors' samples.

J is TRBJ2-7 and V is TRBV6-5; D is perhaps TRBD2 (5 bases). Trimming left V 6 bases short and J 3 bases short, with 15 bases between. Germline CDR1 and CDR2: MNHEY and SVGAGI. The CDR3 consists of 14 residues. The CDR3 loop is CASRLSTGSYEQYF. The CDR3, as DNA: TGTGCCAGCAGACTCTCGACGGGAAGCTACGAGCAGTACTTC.

The CDR3 nucleotides read TGTGCCAGCAGCCCCGGTTGGCTAGCGGGATGGGGCGACACCGGGGAGCTGTTTTTT. Protein sequence: CASSPGWLAGWGDTGELFF. The chain links TRBV7-2 to TRBJ2-2, with 9 bases aligning to TRBD2. Germline loops: CDR1 SGHTA, CDR2 FQGNSA. The CDR3 extends over 19 amino acids. V trimming: 5 bases; J trimming: 3 bases; junction bases outside the gene matches: 16.

The chain is built from TRBV4-1 and TRBJ2-5; tentative D call: TRBD2 (6 bases). The germline V gene encodes CDR1 MGHRA and CDR2 YSYEKL. V lost 4 bases and J 0 bases, leaving 12 bases between the germline ends. The CDR3 runs 15 residues. This CDR3 is CASSPLEGHQETQYF. DNA for the CDR3: TGCGCCAGCAGCCCATTGGAGGGACACCAAGAGACCCAGTACTTC.

The chain has TRBV9 and TRBJ1-1; no clear D. Germline CDR1 SGDLS, CDR2 YYNGEE. The CDR3 sequence is 11 residues long. The V end was cut by 8 bases, the J end by 7 bases, with 12 bases between. CDR3 loop: CASSTGSEAFF. The CDR3 DNA follows: TGTGCCAGTAGCACGGGGAGTGAAGCTTTCTTT.

The chain has TRBV7-9 and TRBJ1-2, with 8 bases fitting TRBD1. The J segment lost 6 bases and the V segment lost 1 base, leaving 10 bases of the junction unmatched. There are 16 residues in the CDR3. From germline, CDR1 is SEHNR and CDR2 FQNEAQ (reference sequence). CDR3 protein: CASSLVPTGVEDGYTF. Written as DNA, the CDR3 is TGTGCCAGCAGCTTAGTTCCGACAGGGGTCGAAGATGGCTACACCTTC.

This rearrangement joins TRBV25-1 to TRBJ2-1; TRBD2 is a possible D gene (6 bases). The germline V gene has CDR1 MGHDK and CDR2 SYGVNS. There are 15 residues in the CDR3. Trimming stripped 2 bases from V and 8 bases from J, with 16 bases between. CDR3 residues: CASSEAGLNVHEQFF. As DNA, the CDR3 is TGTGCCAGCAGTGAAGCGGGACTCAATGTCCATGAGCAGTTCTTC.

The V and J genes are TRBV18 and TRBJ2-1; 7 bases line up with TRBD2. The CDR3 contains 12 residues. V shed 3 bases, J shed 8 bases, and the junction held 1 base outside the gene matches. The germline V gene encodes CDR1 KGHSH and CDR2 LQKENI. CDR3 sequence reads: CASSPAGDEQFF. The CDR3, as DNA: TGTGCCAGCTCACCCGCGGGGGATGAGCAGTTCTTC.

For the CDR3, the DNA is TGTGCCAGCAGCTTAACCTCGGGGACTCTTAACACCGGGGAGCTGTTTTTT. It codes for CASSLTSGTLNTGELFF. The chain uses TRBV7-9 and TRBJ2-2; D is possibly TRBD2 (6 bases). The germline CDR1 and CDR2 sequences are SEHNR and FQNEAQ (reference sequence). The germline V and J ends were trimmed by 2 bases and 2 bases, with 15 bases remaining between them. The CDR3 runs to 17 residues.

The chain carries TRBV28 and TRBJ2-1, with 7 nucleotides matching TRBD1. Germline CDR1 reads MDHEN; CDR2 reads SYDVKM. This CDR3 has 16 residues. V shed 10 bases and J 0 bases; nucleotides not matched to a gene: 12. CDR3: CATQTGPGGSYNEQFF. The CDR3 DNA reads as TGTGCCACTCAAACCGGTCCAGGGGGCTCCTACAATGAGCAGTTCTTC.